This T cell receptor beta chain was identified during a study of regulatory T cells in long-lasting Graves disease. Time point indicated: persistent/refractory GD, antithyroid drugs over 5 years with positive TRAb. TCR sequences were obtained from RNA taken from PBMCs. The authors built TCR beta libraries using iRepertoire HTBI primers and Arm-PCR of CDR3 regions. One entry per CDR3 protein, called by TCRdb with MiXCR from the multiplex PCR reads. The profile shows 500,000 to 800,000 distinct CDR3 sequences, about 30% of them singletons. This CDR3 is built from 18 residues. With V trimmed by 6 bases and J by 2 bases, 15 bases remained unmatched. Germline values: CDR1 SGHAT, CDR2 FQDESV (reference sequence).

The TCR sequence derives from a female donor with Graves disease. The genes are TRBV11-1 and TRBJ1-5; 8 bases match TRBD1. The sequenced sample was peripheral blood mononuclear cells (PBMCs), obtained when the disease was refractory, from a patient treated with antithyroid drugs. In DNA, the CDR3 is TGTGCCAGCAGAAGAAACACAGGGGGAACGGAACGCAATCAGCCCCAGCATTTT. Amino acids: CASRRNTGGTERNQPQHF.